Presented here are 28 T cell receptor beta chains from one specimen sequenced in a study of cytomegalovirus exposure and HLA in healthy donors. Both 60 Vbeta primers and 13 Jbeta primers went into the PCR. Here immunoSEQ multiplex PCR was the method, and the copy in TCRdb shows in-frame clones only, minus some. The sample holds over 75,000 clones, 9.4% seen once. The sample comprised PBMCs. These TCRs come from a man in his forties or fifties in good health and CMV-seropositive.

This clone has more than one count but fewer than ten. The chain joins TRBV5-4 to TRBJ2-2; 8 nucleotides line up with TRBD1. There are 17 residues in the CDR3. J gave up 7 bases and V 3 bases, and 14 bases lay outside the gene matches. Germline lookup yields CDR1 SGHNT and CDR2 YYREEE (reference sequence). CDR3 in amino acids: CASSSTHQTGVNGELFF. CDR3 nucleotide sequence: TGTGCCAGCAGCTCAACCCACCAGACAGGGGTTAACGGGGAGCTGTTTTTT. The full variable domain, rest sourced from reference TRBV5-4 and TRBJ2-2, is ETGVTQSPTHLIKTRGQQVTLRCSSQSGHNTVSWYQQALGQGPQFIFQYYREEENGRGNFPPRFSGLQFPNYSSELNVNALELDDSALYLCASSSTHQTGVNGELFFGEGSRLTVL.

This chain joins TRBV12-5 and TRBJ1-3; 9 nucleotides agree with TRBD1. CDR3 size: 18 residues. The junction had 10 bases not matched to a gene; V was cut back by 1 base and J by 3 bases. Germline CDR1 is LGHNT and CDR2 is FRNRAP. The CDR3 protein is CASGLGRDRDRFGNTIYF. As DNA, the CDR3 is TGTGCTAGTGGTTTGGGGCGGGACAGGGATCGTTTTGGAAACACCATATATTTT.

CDR3 in amino acids: CAWSGTGVQPQHF. DNA of the CDR3: TGTGCCTGGAGCGGAACAGGGGTACAGCCCCAGCATTTT. The chain is built from TRBV30 and TRBJ1-5; 7 nucleotides line up with TRBD1. Per germline, CDR1 GTSNPN and CDR2 SVGIG (reference sequence). V lost 3 bases to trimming and J lost 7 bases; unmatched junction nucleotides: 6. The CDR3 runs 13 residues.

V is TRBV19 and J is TRBJ1-5; 8 bases align to TRBD1. The CDR3 runs 16 residues. The V gene end was trimmed by 0 bases and the J gene end by 0 bases; junction bases not matched to a gene: 1. The germline gives CDR1 LNHDA, CDR2 SQIVND (reference sequence). The CDR3 reads CASSIEQGGSNQPQHF. As DNA, the CDR3 is TGTGCCAGTAGTATAGAACAGGGGGGTAGCAATCAGCCCCAGCATTTT.

This clone was counted ten times or more. The V gene is TRBV5-4, the J gene TRBJ2-5, with TRBD2 identical over 7 bases. V was pared by 4 bases and J by 3 bases, with 9 bases of the junction left unmatched. Germline V gene lookup returns CDR1 SGHNT and CDR2 YYREEE (reference sequence). The CDR3 extends over 15 amino acids. The CDR3 here is CASSQLGAGEETQYF. CDR3 sequence (DNA): TGTGCCAGCAGCCAACTCGGGGCGGGAGAAGAGACCCAGTACTTC.

The chain links TRBV5-8 to TRBJ1-5; TRBD1 agrees at 7 bases. The V gene end was trimmed by 4 bases and the J gene end by 4 bases; junction bases not matched to a gene: 11. The CDR3 is 16 amino acids. The germline V gene encodes CDR1 SGHTS and CDR2 YDEGEE. Here the CDR3 reads CASSPKTGVGNQPQHF. CDR3 nucleotides: TGTGCCAGCAGCCCTAAAACAGGGGTGGGGAATCAGCCCCAGCATTTT.

The genes are TRBV27 and TRBJ2-1; no firm D call. V was clipped by 5 bases and J by 9 bases, with 11 bases between them. The CDR3 has 12 amino acids. Looked up from germline, CDR1 is MNHEY and CDR2 is SMNVEV (reference sequence). CDR3 nucleotide sequence: TGTGCCAGCAGTCTCACAGAACGTGAGCAGTTCTTC. Residues: CASSLTEREQFF.

The rearrangement links TRBV10-3 to TRBJ1-6, with 10 positions matching TRBD1. The CDR3 contains 15 residues. Unmatched junction bases numbered 2, after V lost 1 base and J lost 8 bases. Germline values: CDR1 ENHRY, CDR2 SYGVKD. DNA for the CDR3: TGTGCCATCAGTGAGTGGGGGACAGGGGATTCACCCCTCCACTTT. Protein sequence: CAISEWGTGDSPLHF.

V gene TRBV5-1 combines with J gene TRBJ2-3, with 9 bases identical to TRBD2. Germline V gene sequence: CDR1 SGHRS, CDR2 YFSETQ. Unmatched junction bases numbered 5, after V lost 4 bases and J lost 2 bases. The length of the CDR3 is 15 residues. The CDR3 nucleotides are TGCGCCAGCAGCCCCCTAGCGGGGTACACAGATACGCAGTATTTT. As protein: CASSPLAGYTDTQYF.

This clone was observed a few times. J is TRBJ2-1 and V is TRBV7-8, with 8 bases fitting TRBD2. The germline gives CDR1 SGHVS, CDR2 FQNEAQ. J was trimmed by 4 bases and V by 6 bases; bases with no gene match: 8. The CDR3 totals 15 residues. The CDR3 is CASSPLAEFYNEQFF. The CDR3 DNA follows: TGTGCCAGCAGTCCACTAGCGGAATTTTACAATGAGCAGTTCTTC.

The chain joins TRBV6-5 to TRBJ2-7; 7 positions match TRBD1. This CDR3 is built from 15 residues. J gave up 0 bases and V 5 bases, and 7 bases lay outside the gene matches. From germline, CDR1 is MNHEY and CDR2 SVGAGI. CDR3 bases: TGTGCCAGCAGTCCCTTGACAGGGAGCTCCTACGAGCAGTACTTC. Its protein product is CASSPLTGSSYEQYF.

The chain recombines TRBV5-1 with TRBJ2-7; 7 bases map to TRBD2. The CDR3 is made up of 15 amino acids. Trimming cost V 4 bases and J 2 bases; bases outside gene matches: 9. CDR1 and CDR2 from the germline V gene are SGHRS and YFSETQ. The CDR3 reads CASSETGTTTYEQYF. The CDR3 coding sequence is TGCGCCAGCAGCGAGACCGGGACTACCACCTACGAGCAGTACTTC.

This clone showed up just a few times. V and J are TRBV2 and TRBJ2-1; D remains unclear. Trimming stripped 5 bases from V and 8 bases from J, with 13 bases between. Germline-derived CDR1 and CDR2 are SNHLY and FYNNEI. The CDR3 consists of 13 residues. The CDR3 here is CASSLLGTDEQFF. CDR3 nucleotides: TGTGCCAGCAGTCTTCTTGGTACGGATGAGCAGTTCTTC.

The chain has TRBV30 and TRBJ2-1, with D maybe TRBD1 (6 bases). The CDR3 runs 12 residues. Germline assignment: CDR1 GTSNPN and CDR2 SVGIG (reference sequence). Trimming shortened V by 2 bases and J by 10 bases, and 12 bases separated the two germline ends. The CDR3 nucleotides are TGTGCCTGGAGTCAAAAGGGGGTCGAGCAGTTCTTC. Amino acids: CAWSQKGVEQFF.

This clone was detected a few times. A read error may produce the germline difference seen at one junction end. This chain joins TRBV7-7 and TRBJ2-7; D ambiguous. Germline CDR1 is SSHAT and CDR2 is FNYEAQ (reference sequence). The CDR3 sequence is 13 residues long. In nucleotides, the CDR3 is TGTGCTAGCAGCCCCCCCGGAGTTTCTGTGCAGTACTTC. As protein: CASSPPGVSVQYF.

This chain connects TRBV11-2 to TRBJ1-2, with 9 positions matching TRBD1. Germline CDR1 reads SGHAT; CDR2 reads FQNNGV. V trimming: 5 bases; J trimming: 4 bases; junction bases outside the gene matches: 5. The CDR3 covers 14 residues. The DNA of the CDR3 is TGTGCCAGCAGCCCGGGACAGGGTAGCTATGGCTACACCTTC. Translation gives CASSPGQGSYGYTF.

This clone showed up just a few times. The chain uses TRBV4-1 and TRBJ2-7, with 11 bases identical to TRBD2. The V and J ends lost 4 bases and 2 bases, in that order; junction bases with no gene match: 7. CDR1 and CDR2 (germline): MGHRA, YSYEKL. This CDR3 has 16 residues. CDR3: CASSPGQGLAAYEQYF. Here the CDR3 DNA reads TGCGCCAGCAGCCCTGGTCAGGGACTAGCGGCCTACGAGCAGTACTTC.

This clone was picked up many times. This sequence joins TRBV7-8 and TRBJ2-2, with 7 nucleotides matching TRBD2. V lost 4 bases, J lost 6 bases, and 11 bases stayed unmatched. The CDR3 consists of 16 residues. Germline V CDR1 and CDR2: SGHVS, FQNEAQ. CDR3 nucleotides: TGTGCCAGCAGCTCCCCCCGGGGGAGGGGACCCGGGGAGCTGTTTTTT. As protein: CASSSPRGRGPGELFF. Full variable domain (remainder filled in from reference TRBV7-8 and TRBJ2-2): GAGVSQSPRYKVAKRGQDVALRCDPISGHVSLFWYQQALGQGPEFLTYFQNEAQLDKSGLPSDRFFAERPEGSVSTLKIQRTQQEDSAVYLCASSSPRGRGPGELFFGEGSRLTVL.

V is TRBV14 and J is TRBJ2-1; weak D call: TRBD2 (6 bases). V gave up 1 base and J gave up 9 bases, with 19 bases separating them. This CDR3 has 16 residues. Per germline, CDR1 SGHDN and CDR2 FVKESK. CDR3: CASSQAQGLLGSEQFF. CDR3 coding DNA: TGTGCCAGCAGCCAAGCCCAGGGACTGCTAGGGAGTGAGCAGTTCTTC.

This clone was seen more than once but under ten times. The chain is built from TRBV27 and TRBJ2-7; perhaps TRBD2 as D (6 bases). Looked up from germline, CDR1 is MNHEY and CDR2 is SMNVEV (reference sequence). CDR3 size: 14 residues. V lost 6 bases and J 5 bases, leaving 17 bases between the germline ends. As DNA, the CDR3 is TGTGCCAGCAGCCGGGACTCCCTCGTGGACGAGCAGTACTTC. Translated, it gives CASSRDSLVDEQYF.

This chain connects TRBV2 to TRBJ2-3, with D tentatively TRBD2 (6 bases). V gave up 7 bases and J gave up 2 bases, with 16 bases separating them. CDR1 and CDR2 (germline): SNHLY, FYNNEI. The CDR3 length is 15 residues. The CDR3 loop reads CASKAWRAITDTQYF. CDR3 bases: TGTGCCAGCAAGGCGTGGAGGGCCATCACAGATACGCAGTATTTT.

This clone was detected a few times. The chain employs TRBV14 and TRBJ2-7; perhaps TRBD2 as D (5 bases). The V gene lost 1 base and the J gene lost 3 bases, with 10 bases spanning the gap. Looked up from germline, CDR1 is SGHDN and CDR2 is FVKESK. CDR3 length: 14 amino acids. The CDR3 spells CASSQAGMGYEQYF. The CDR3 coding sequence is TGTGCCAGCAGCCAAGCGGGGATGGGCTACGAGCAGTACTTC.

Ten or more counts support this clone. This sequence joins TRBV6-6 and TRBJ1-1, with D maybe TRBD1 (6 bases). Trimming took off 7 bases at V and 1 base at J, with 13 bases between the two ends. The CDR3 runs 14 residues. Germline CDR1 reads MNHNY; CDR2 reads SVGAGI (reference sequence). In nucleotides, the CDR3 is TGTGCCAGCACCCAGTGGGGACAGAACACTGAAGCTTTCTTT. Its protein product is CASTQWGQNTEAFF.

This chain connects TRBV28 to TRBJ1-2; 7 nucleotides line up with TRBD1. This CDR3 is built from 13 residues. V shed 4 bases, J shed 8 bases, and the junction held 7 bases outside the gene matches. CDR1 MDHEN and CDR2 SYDVKM come from the germline V gene. The CDR3 loop is CASSSDRAVGYTF. In nucleotides, the CDR3 is TGTGCCAGCAGTTCCGACAGGGCTGTCGGCTACACCTTC.

This clone appeared a few times. This chain uses TRBV19 with TRBJ1-2; possibly TRBD1 for D (6 bases). This CDR3 is built from 17 residues. From germline, CDR1 is LNHDA and CDR2 SQIVND (reference sequence). The V end was cut by 4 bases, the J end by 1 base, with 19 bases between. The CDR3: CASSSARNRVGNYGYTF. DNA for the CDR3: TGTGCCAGTAGTAGCGCGCGTAACAGGGTCGGTAACTATGGCTACACCTTC.

The chain links TRBV9 to TRBJ2-1; 15 bases match TRBD2. V dropped 4 bases and J dropped 8; count of bases not matched to a gene: 7. CDR1 and CDR2 (germline): SGDLS, YYNGEE. CDR3 length: 16 amino acids. The CDR3 nucleotides are TGTGCCAGCAGCCCCAAGGGACTAGCGGGAGGTGATGAGCAGTTCTTC. Translation gives CASSPKGLAGGDEQFF.

The chain uses TRBV29-1 and TRBJ1-2; 7 bases are a match to TRBD1. The germline V gene encodes CDR1 SQVTM and CDR2 ANQGSEA. This CDR3 is built from 18 residues. The junction had 16 bases not matched to a gene; V was cut back by 2 bases and J by 1 base. The CDR3 here is CSVESRGSDRESNYGYTF. The CDR3 nucleotides are TGCAGCGTTGAAAGCCGGGGCTCCGACAGGGAGAGTAACTATGGCTACACCTTC.

This clone was found a few times. The chain recombines TRBV28 with TRBJ1-2, with 8 bases lining up with TRBD1. CDR3 size: 12 residues. Germline CDR1 reads MDHEN; CDR2 reads SYDVKM. Trimming cost V 6 bases and J 7 bases; bases outside gene matches: 4. The CDR3 DNA reads TGTGCCAGCAGGCCGGACAGGGTTGGCTACACCTTC. Its translation is CASRPDRVGYTF.